This TCR beta chain was sequenced for a study of T cell responses to AZD1222 COVID-19 vaccine. Germline CDR1 SGHRS, CDR2 YFSETQ. This CDR3 spans 17 amino acids. V dropped 2 bases and J dropped 5; count of bases not matched to a gene: 11. This clone was counted only a few times. Its antigen is unidentified. Study-wide results and caveats: Nearly half of spike-specific TCRs reportedly target variant regions that are unmutated in the B.1.351 and B.1.1.7 variants.

Clones were sequenced by immunoSEQ multiplex PCR, and TCRdb holds only the in-frame ones, with some missing. The sample lists some 150,000 clones, approximately 89% occurring once. Here the sequenced sample was peripheral blood, taken on day 0 of AZD1222 vaccination. The sequence derives from an adult in good health. The V and J genes are TRBV5-1 and TRBJ1-1; 11 bases map to TRBD1. The CDR3 DNA reads TGCGCCAGCAGCTTCCCAGCCGGGACAGGGGGGAGAACTGAAGCTTTCTTT. This codes for CASSFPAGTGGRTEAFF. Full variable domain (missing parts from reference TRBV5-1 and TRBJ1-1): KAGVTQTPRYLIKTRGQQVTLSCSPISGHRSVSWYQQTPGQGLQFLFEYFSETQRNKGNFPGRFSGRQFSNSRSEMNVSTLELGDSALYLCASSFPAGTGGRTEAFFGQGTRLTVV.